This T cell receptor (beta chain) stems from a study of shared clonotypes between healthy human individuals (dated by TCRdb to 2018 to 2020). Regarding the research as a whole: The cohort comprised two women and a few men aged 18 to 49 years. For each donor, CD4 naive and CD4 memory were each given three plates, CD8 naive was given two plates, and CD8 memory was given one plate. To estimate repertoire size and how much clonotypes are shared between individuals, the study performed deep sequencing of blood TCR repertoires from a few healthy adults. Different laboratories and diverse techniques were used to prepare libraries and sequence TCR repertoires, to increase sequencing depth and limit assay-specific biases. Leukapheresis yielded between about 0.9 and 9.5 billion PBMCs per donor. Overall results and qualifications from the work: Naive subsets generally had larger estimated clonotype richness than memory subsets. Incomplete sequencing was indicated by rarefaction of sorted-subset datasets, despite the large sequencing depth. Based on pairwise subsampling, the degree of clonotype sharing among donors was expected to be affected by sequencing depth. Only blood was sampled, and tissue TCR repertoires likely differ from those in blood. Higher generation probabilities were observed for clonotypes shared by all four sorted-subset donors than for non-shared clonotypes. Because the study included a small number of donors, the genetic and exposure-history diversity represented was limited. Across a few donors, roughly 5% of naive CD4, more than 3% of naive CD8, under 2.5% of memory CD4, and about 0.4% of memory CD8 clonotypes were shared.

Of note for this clone: The antigen this receptor binds is unknown. No per-base quality is available; no much larger clone lies one base away.

Using the deep immunoSEQ assay, TCR CDR3 regions were amplified from genomic DNA by multiplex PCR. Extracted genomic DNA from each cell subset was spread evenly across all wells of several immunoSEQ 96-well plates, with each plate serving as a replicate. Each replicate PCR for sorted subsets received around 200 ng genomic DNA, equal to about 29,000 T cell genomes. Purified libraries were quantified with a Qubit 3.0 fluorometer, sized on a Bioanalyzer 2100, and re-quantified with the KAPA Library Quantification kit. Every immunoSEQ 96-well plate was sequenced on a dedicated single-read 150-cycle Illumina NextSeq 550 flow cell. As for the authors' bioinformatics: Because the immunoSEQ output included only junctional sequences and no quality scores, the filtering could not be the same as the filtering used for full-length reads. Sequences were annotated with PyIR, a Python wrapper for IgBLAST v1.9, and V/J genes and CDR3 were assigned using IMGT germline references. Reads were removed for weak V/J assignments (E-value above 1e-6), missing CDR3, stop codons, out-of-frame junctions, or ambiguous translated residues. V3J clonotypes were defined as sequences sharing the same inferred V gene, J gene, and CDR3 amino acid sequence. The percentage overlap between two repertoires was calculated by dividing the number of shared unique clonotypes by the size of the smaller repertoire. Richness of each repertoire was evaluated using RTK rarefaction, the Chao1 estimator, and Recon v2.1 estimates of unobserved clonotypes. Generation probabilities were computed with OLGA for all TCRbeta clonotypes obtained by the gDNA method from four donors. TCRdb stores this immuneACCESS table with in-frame sequences only. Part of the clones is absent; in the studies checked, under half of the shortfall reflects unresolved V genes, and no reason is known for the rest. V and J calls plus clone size are reproduced from that table; the DNA served to infer D and trimming. This sample is represented by hundreds of thousands of clones; around 78% of them were singletons. Around 1.8% of the sample comes from the top ten.

The donors were healthy, HIV-negative adults with no recently reported acute infections or vaccinations. Every donor was a Caucasian adult living in Nashville, Tennessee, USA. CD4+ T cells were enriched by magnetic negative selection; naive cells were then positively selected on CD45RA, and the negative fraction formed the memory subset. After blood collection by leukapheresis, PBMCs were isolated using Ficoll-Histopaque density gradient centrifugation and then cryopreserved in the vapor phase of liquid nitrogen. Analytical flow cytometry was used to check the purity and quantity of every magnetically sorted T cell population. Genomic DNA was isolated from each sorted fraction and quantified by UV absorbance on a Nanodrop 2000c. This sequence originates from a woman in her thirties in good health. The source material was memory CD4+ T cells sorted from blood. According to the study, the label for this sample's cell subset or site signals: CD45RA-negative fraction.

The DNA is as follows: TGTGCCAGCACCCAACTAGACAGATTGGACGGGGAGCTGTTTTTT. Protein translation: CASTQLDRLDGELFF. The chain is encoded by TRBV6-5 joined to TRBJ2-2; the D call could be TRBD1 or TRBD2, with each sharing 5 bases. Trimming at the junction amounts to 7 bases on V and 7 bases on J, and the germline ends lie 19 bases apart. The cysteine opens and the phenylalanine closes a CDR3 of 15 amino acids. The retained sequence is limited to the CDR3, 45 bases, with the frame set at the first base. CDR1 MNHEY and CDR2 SVGAGI were looked up in the germline V gene.